This note documents a single T cell receptor beta chain sequence. Its cognate antigen is unknown. Individuals having autoimmune disease history or systemic immunosuppression were not enrolled. The sample comes from a study of OX40 agonist ivuxolimab in advanced cancers. General observations from the study: Expanded clones were, on average, more numerous among CD8+ T cells than CD4+. Low normalized clonal expansion also occurred in some nonresponding patients.

Assay: immunoSEQ multiplex PCR; the TCRdb copy retains only in-frame clones and omits some. Among about 100,000 clones listed, approximately 89% were seen once. The clonotype was recovered from an adult with an advanced solid tumor such as melanoma, head and neck, liver or kidney cancer. Sequenced here: CD4+ or CD8+ T cells sorted from blood, sampled in a trial of the OX40 agonist ivuxolimab.

The CDR3, as DNA: TGTGCCAGCAGCCCGGACAGGGGCCAGCCCCAGCATTTT. Translation gives CASSPDRGQPQHF. The chain combines TRBV5-4 with TRBJ1-5, with 9 bases aligning to TRBD1. The CDR3 has 13 residues. V was clipped by 4 bases and J by 7 bases; unmatched bases: 3. Germline assignment: CDR1 SGHNT and CDR2 YYREEE (reference sequence).